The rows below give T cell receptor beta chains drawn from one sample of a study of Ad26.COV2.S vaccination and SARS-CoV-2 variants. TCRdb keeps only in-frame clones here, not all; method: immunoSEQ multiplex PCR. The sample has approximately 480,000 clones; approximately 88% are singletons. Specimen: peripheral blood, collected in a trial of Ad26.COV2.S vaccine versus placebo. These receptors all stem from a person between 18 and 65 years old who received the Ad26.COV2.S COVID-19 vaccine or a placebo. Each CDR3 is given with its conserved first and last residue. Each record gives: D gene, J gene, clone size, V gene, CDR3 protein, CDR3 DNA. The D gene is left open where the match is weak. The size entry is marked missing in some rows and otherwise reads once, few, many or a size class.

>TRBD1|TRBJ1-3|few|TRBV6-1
CASSEHRRDSFRNTIYF
TGTGCCAGCAGTGAGCACCGGCGGGACAGTTTTCGAAACACCATATATTTT
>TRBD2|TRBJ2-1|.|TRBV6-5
CASTGGTYNEQFF
TGTGCCAGCACGGGAGGGACCTACAATGAGCAGTTCTTC
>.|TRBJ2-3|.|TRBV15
CATSRETIRTDTQYF
TGTGCCACCAGCAGAGAGACTATACGCACAGATACGCAGTATTTT
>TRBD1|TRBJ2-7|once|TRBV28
CASSFVPGTGGVQYF
TGTGCCAGCAGTTTCGTTCCAGGGACAGGGGGCGTGCAGTACTTC
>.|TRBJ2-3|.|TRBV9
CASRSPGVDTQYF
TGTGCCAGCAGGTCACCAGGGGTAGATACGCAGTATTTT
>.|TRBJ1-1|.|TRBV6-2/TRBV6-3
CASSYDGAPGSVVAFF
TGTGCCAGCAGTTACGATGGGGCGCCGGGGTCGGTGGTAGCTTTCTTT
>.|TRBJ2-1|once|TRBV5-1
CASTRDSPGDEQFF
TGCGCCAGTACCCGGGACTCCCCTGGCGATGAGCAGTTCTTC
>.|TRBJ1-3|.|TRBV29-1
CSVDQGPSSGNTIYF
TGCAGCGTTGATCAGGGGCCCAGCTCTGGAAACACCATATATTTT
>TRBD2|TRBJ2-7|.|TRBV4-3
CASSQGGGDSYYEQYF
TGCGCCAGCAGCCAAGGGGGGGGAGATAGCTACTACGAGCAGTACTTC
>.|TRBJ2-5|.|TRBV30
CAWSPDTQRTQYF
TGTGCCTGGAGCCCAGACACCCAAAGGACCCAGTACTTC
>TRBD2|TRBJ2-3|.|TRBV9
CASTSGRTTDTQYF
TGTGCCAGCACAAGCGGGAGGACCACAGATACGCAGTATTTT
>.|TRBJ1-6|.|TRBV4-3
CASSPGRQPDNSPLHF
TGCGCCAGCAGCCCAGGACGGCAGCCCGATAATTCACCCCTCCACTTT
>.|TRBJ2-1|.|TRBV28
CASSLQWEQFF
TGTGCCAGCAGTTTACAATGGGAGCAGTTCTTC
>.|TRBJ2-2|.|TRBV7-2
CASSLEGRAANTGELFF
TGTGCCAGCAGCTTAGAAGGGCGAGCGGCGAACACCGGGGAGCTGTTTTTT
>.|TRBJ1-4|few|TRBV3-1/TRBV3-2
CASSQAGGGLNEKLFF
TGTGCCAGCAGCCAAGCAGGAGGGGGACTTAATGAAAAACTGTTTTTT
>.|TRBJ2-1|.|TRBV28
CASSETGRNNNEQFF
TGTGCCAGCAGTGAAACGGGACGGAATAACAATGAGCAGTTCTTC
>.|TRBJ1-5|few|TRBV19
CASSIGGWQPQHF
TGTGCCAGTAGTATTGGGGGTTGGCAGCCCCAGCATTTT
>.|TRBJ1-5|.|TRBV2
CASSARPEMGNQPQHF
TGTGCCAGCAGTGCCAGGCCAGAGATGGGCAATCAGCCCCAGCATTTT
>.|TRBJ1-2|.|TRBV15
CATSREPQKGYTF
TGTGCCACCAGCAGAGAACCCCAGAAAGGCTACACCTTC
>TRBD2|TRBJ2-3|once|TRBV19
CASSRGLAGGTDTQYF
TGTGCCAGTAGTAGGGGACTAGCGGGGGGCACAGATACGCAGTATTTT
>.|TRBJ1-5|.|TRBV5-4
CASSLRGSNQPQHF
TGTGCCAGCAGCTTGCGGGGTAGCAATCAGCCCCAGCATTTT
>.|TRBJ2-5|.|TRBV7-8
CASGSTRRTSQETQYF
TGTGCCAGCGGGTCCACCAGGAGAACTTCCCAAGAGACCCAGTACTTC
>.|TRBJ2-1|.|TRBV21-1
CAPAWSGGTGGHYNEQFF
TGTGCTCCAGCGTGGTCAGGGGGAACGGGAGGTCACTACAATGAGCAGTTCTTC
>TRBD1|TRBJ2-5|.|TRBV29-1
CSVRTGVETQYF
TGCAGCGTTAGGACAGGGGTAGAGACCCAGTACTTC
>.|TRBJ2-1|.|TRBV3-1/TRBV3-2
CASSQQRDNNEQFF
TGTGCCAGCAGCCAGCAAAGGGACAACAATGAGCAGTTCTTC
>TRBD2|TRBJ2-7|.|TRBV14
CASSPRLAGAYEQYF
TGTGCCAGCAGTCCTCGACTAGCGGGAGCCTACGAGCAGTACTTC
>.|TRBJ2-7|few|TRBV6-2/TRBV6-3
CASSYVRTSYEQYF
TGTGCCAGCAGTTACGTCCGGACGTCCTACGAGCAGTACTTC
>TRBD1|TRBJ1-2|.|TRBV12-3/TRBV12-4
CASSPDRAWGYTF
TGTGCCAGCAGCCCTGACAGGGCGTGGGGCTACACCTTC
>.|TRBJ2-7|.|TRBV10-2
CASMALVNEQYF
TGCGCCAGCATGGCCCTAGTAAACGAGCAGTACTTC
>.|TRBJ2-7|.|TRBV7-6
CASSSLQGYSYEQYF
TGTGCCAGCAGCTCGCTACAGGGTTACTCCTACGAGCAGTACTTC
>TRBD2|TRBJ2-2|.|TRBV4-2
CASNQGTSGPTGELFF
TGTGCCAGCAACCAAGGGACTAGCGGTCCCACCGGGGAGCTGTTTTTT
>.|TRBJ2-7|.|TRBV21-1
CASSTPLDRKREGPYEQYF
TGTGCCAGCAGCACTCCTCTCGACAGGAAGCGGGAGGGCCCCTACGAGCAGTACTTC
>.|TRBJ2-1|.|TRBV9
CASSVDSARYNEQFF
TGTGCCAGCAGCGTAGACAGCGCACGTTACAATGAGCAGTTCTTC
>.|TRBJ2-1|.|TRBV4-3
CASSSGTASNEQFF
TGCGCCAGCAGCTCCGGGACGGCTTCCAATGAGCAGTTCTTC
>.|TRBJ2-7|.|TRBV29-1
CSVELAYEQYF
TGCAGCGTTGAACTAGCGTACGAGCAGTACTTC
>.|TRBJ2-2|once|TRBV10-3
CATEGTPGELFF
TGTGCCACCGAGGGAACACCCGGGGAGCTGTTTTTT
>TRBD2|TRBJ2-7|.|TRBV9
CASSVISGTLHF
TGTGCCAGCAGCGTAATTAGCGGGACCCTTCACTTC
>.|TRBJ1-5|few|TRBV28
CASSGQWAPQHF
TGTGCCAGTAGCGGTCAGTGGGCGCCCCAGCATTTT
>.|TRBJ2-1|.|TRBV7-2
CASSLEAGTRSFF
TGTGCCAGCAGCTTAGAGGCCGGGACTCGATCGTTCTTC
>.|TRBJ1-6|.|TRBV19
CASSIAPTSPLHF
TGTGCCAGTAGTATTGCCCCTACTTCACCCCTCCACTTT
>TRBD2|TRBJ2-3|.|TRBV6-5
CASRASGSPDTQYF
TGTGCCAGCAGGGCTAGCGGCTCCCCAGATACGCAGTATTTT